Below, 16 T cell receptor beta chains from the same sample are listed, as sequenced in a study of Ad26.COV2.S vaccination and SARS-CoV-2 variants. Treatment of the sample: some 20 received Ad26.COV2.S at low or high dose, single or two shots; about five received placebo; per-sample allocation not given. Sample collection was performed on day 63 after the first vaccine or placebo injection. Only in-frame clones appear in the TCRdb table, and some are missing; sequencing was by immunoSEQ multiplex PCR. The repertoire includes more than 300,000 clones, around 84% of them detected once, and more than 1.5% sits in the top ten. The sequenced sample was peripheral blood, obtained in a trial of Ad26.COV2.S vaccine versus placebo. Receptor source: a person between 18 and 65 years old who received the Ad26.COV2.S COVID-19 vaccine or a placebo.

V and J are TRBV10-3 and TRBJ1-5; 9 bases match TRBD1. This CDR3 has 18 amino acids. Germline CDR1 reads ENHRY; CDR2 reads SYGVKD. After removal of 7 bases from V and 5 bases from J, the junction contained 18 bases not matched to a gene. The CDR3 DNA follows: TGTGCCATCAAAGGAGAAGGGACAGGGAGGATTCGCGATCAGCCCCAGCATTTT. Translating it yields CAIKGEGTGRIRDQPQHF.

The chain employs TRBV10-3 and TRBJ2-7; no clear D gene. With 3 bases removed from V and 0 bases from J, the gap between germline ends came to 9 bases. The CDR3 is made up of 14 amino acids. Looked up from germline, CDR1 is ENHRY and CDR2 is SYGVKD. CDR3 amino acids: CAISDPRTSYEQYF. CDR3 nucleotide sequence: TGTGCCATCAGTGACCCCAGGACCTCCTACGAGCAGTACTTC.

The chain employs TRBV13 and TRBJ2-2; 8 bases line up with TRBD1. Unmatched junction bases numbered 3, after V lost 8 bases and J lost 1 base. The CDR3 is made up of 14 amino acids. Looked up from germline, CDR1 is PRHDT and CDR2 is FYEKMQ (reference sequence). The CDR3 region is CASRTGRNTGELFF. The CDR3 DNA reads TGTGCCAGCCGGACAGGGAGGAACACCGGGGAGCTGTTTTTT.

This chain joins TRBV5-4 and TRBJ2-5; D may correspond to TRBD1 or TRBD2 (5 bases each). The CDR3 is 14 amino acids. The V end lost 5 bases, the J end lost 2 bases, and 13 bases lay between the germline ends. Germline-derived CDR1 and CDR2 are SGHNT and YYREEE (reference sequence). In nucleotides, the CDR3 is TGTGCCAGCAGTCGACCGGGACGTCAAGAGACCCAGTACTTC. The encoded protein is CASSRPGRQETQYF. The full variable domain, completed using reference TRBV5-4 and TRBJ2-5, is ETGVTQSPTHLIKTRGQQVTLRCSSQSGHNTVSWYQQALGQGPQFIFQYYREEENGRGNFPPRFSGLQFPNYSSELNVNALELDDSALYLCASSRPGRQETQYFGPGTRLLVL.

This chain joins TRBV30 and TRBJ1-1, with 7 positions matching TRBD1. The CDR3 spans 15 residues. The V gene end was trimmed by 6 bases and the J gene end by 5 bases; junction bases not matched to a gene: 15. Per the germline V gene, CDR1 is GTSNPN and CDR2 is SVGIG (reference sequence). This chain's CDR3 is CACFRRQGASTEAFF. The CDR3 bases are TGTGCCTGCTTCCGTCGACAGGGTGCTTCGACTGAAGCTTTCTTT.

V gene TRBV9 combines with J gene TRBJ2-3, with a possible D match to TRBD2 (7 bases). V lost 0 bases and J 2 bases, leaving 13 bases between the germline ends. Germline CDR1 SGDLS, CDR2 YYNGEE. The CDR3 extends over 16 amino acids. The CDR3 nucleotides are TGTGCCAGCAGCGTAGAACGGGGGGCCTCCACAGATACGCAGTATTTT. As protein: CASSVERGASTDTQYF.

For the CDR3, the DNA is TGTGCCAGCAGTACCCCTAACTATGGCTACACCTTC. Its protein product is CASSTPNYGYTF. This rearrangement joins TRBV6-2 or TRBV6-3 to TRBJ1-2; D not certain. Germline lookup yields CDR1 MNHEY and CDR2 SVGEGT. CDR3 length: 12 residues. V dropped 5 bases and J dropped 0 bases, with 4 bases sitting between them.

The CDR3 is CASSPRVGNGYTF. The DNA for the CDR3 is TGTGCCAGCAGCCCCAGGGTCGGTAATGGCTACACCTTC. The gene calls are TRBV5-8 and TRBJ1-2; perhaps TRBD1 as D (5 bases). This CDR3 has 13 amino acids. V was cut by 4 bases and J by 6 bases, with 13 bases left in between. Germline V gene lookup returns CDR1 SGHTS and CDR2 YDEGEE.

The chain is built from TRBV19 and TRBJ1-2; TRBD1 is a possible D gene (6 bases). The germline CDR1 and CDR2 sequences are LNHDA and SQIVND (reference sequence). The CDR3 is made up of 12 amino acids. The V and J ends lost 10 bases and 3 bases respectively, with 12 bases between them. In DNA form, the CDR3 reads TGTGCCACAACAGGGTCGGACTATGGCTACACCTTC. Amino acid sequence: CATTGSDYGYTF.

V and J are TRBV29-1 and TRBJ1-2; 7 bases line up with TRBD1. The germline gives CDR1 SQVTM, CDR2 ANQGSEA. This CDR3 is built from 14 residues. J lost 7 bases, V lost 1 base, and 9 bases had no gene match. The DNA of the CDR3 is TGCAGCGTTGAAGGAGGGGGCGCGAGGAGTGGCTACACCTTC. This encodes CSVEGGGARSGYTF.

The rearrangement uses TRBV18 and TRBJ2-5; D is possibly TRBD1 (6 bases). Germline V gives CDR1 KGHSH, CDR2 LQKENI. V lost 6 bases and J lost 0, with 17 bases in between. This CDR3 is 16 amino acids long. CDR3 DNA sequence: TGTGCCAGCTCCCCTGGGACACCTACTTACCAAGAGACCCAGTACTTC. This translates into CASSPGTPTYQETQYF.

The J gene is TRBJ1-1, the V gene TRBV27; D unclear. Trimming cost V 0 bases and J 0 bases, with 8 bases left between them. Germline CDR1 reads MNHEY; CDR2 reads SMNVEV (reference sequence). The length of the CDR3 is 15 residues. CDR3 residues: CASSLSPPMNTEAFF. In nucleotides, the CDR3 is TGTGCCAGCAGTTTATCCCCACCGATGAACACTGAAGCTTTCTTT.

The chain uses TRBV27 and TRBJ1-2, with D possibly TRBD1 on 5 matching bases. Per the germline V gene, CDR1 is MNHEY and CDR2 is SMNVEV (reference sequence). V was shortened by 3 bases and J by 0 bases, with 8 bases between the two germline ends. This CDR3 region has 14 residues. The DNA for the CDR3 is TGTGCCAGCAGTTTGGGACGGACTAACTATGGCTACACCTTC. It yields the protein CASSLGRTNYGYTF.

CDR3 sequence: CATSRDKRLSTEAFF. DNA for the CDR3: TGTGCCACCAGCAGAGATAAAAGGTTAAGCACTGAAGCTTTCTTT. This chain joins TRBV15 and TRBJ1-1; D ambiguous. CDR1 is LNHNV, CDR2 YYDKDF, per germline (reference sequence). The CDR3 length is 15 residues. Trimming removed 0 bases from V and 4 bases from J, with 12 bases in between.

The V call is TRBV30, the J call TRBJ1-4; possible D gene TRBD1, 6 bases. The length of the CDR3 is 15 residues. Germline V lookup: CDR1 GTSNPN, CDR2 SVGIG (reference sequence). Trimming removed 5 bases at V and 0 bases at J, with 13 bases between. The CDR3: CAWAQGPATNEKLFF. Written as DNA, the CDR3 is TGTGCCTGGGCGCAGGGGCCCGCAACTAATGAAAAACTGTTTTTT. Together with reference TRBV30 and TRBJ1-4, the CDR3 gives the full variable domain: SQTIHQWPATLVQPVGSPLSLECTVEGTSNPNLYWYRQAAGRGLQLLFYSVGIGQISSEVPQNLSASRPQDRQFILSSKKLLLSDSGFYLCAWAQGPATNEKLFFGSGTQLSVL.

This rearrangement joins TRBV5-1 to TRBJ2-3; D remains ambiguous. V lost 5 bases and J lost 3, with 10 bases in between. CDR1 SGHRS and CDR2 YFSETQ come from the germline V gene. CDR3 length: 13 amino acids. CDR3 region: CASSNVVTDTQYF. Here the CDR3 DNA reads TGCGCCAGCAGTAATGTTGTAACAGATACGCAGTATTTT.